Reported below is one T cell receptor beta chain. The antigen is not known. This record belongs to a study of vaccination and CD4 T cells after COVID-19. Treatment meaning: roughly 10-day PBMC culture with coronavirus spike peptide pools or control peptides (ViraFEST assay). Scientists ran DNA taken from cultured CD4+ T cells through the Oncomine TCR Beta short-read assay for sequencing. TCRdb ran MiXCR on the PCR reads and lists one entry per CDR3 protein. The sample has 11,000 or so distinct CDR3 sequences, 44% seen once. Trimming at V came to 0 bases and at J to 6 bases, leaving 10 bases not matched to a gene. The CDR3 consists of 16 residues. Germline assignment: CDR1 SGHVS and CDR2 FNYEAQ.

Sequences were obtained from CD4+ T cells from blood, cultured in vitro. The chain is built from TRBV7-6 and TRBJ1-1, with 7 bases fitting TRBD1. This TCR came from a human donor who had recovered from COVID-19. The CDR3 DNA sequence: TGTGCCAGCAGCTTAGCGGCCAGGGGGTCGGGCGCTGAAGCTTTCTTT. Its protein is CASSLAARGSGAEAFF.